This TCR beta chain was recorded in a study of blood T cell repertoires in COVID-19. For the study at large: COVID-19 samples collected from the United States, Italy and Spain covered acute and convalescent phases. Sample material is recorded as cDNA or gDNA derived from T cells, B-cell-depleted T cells, or PBMCs.

The germline V gene encodes CDR1 MNHEY and CDR2 SMNVEV (reference sequence). The J segment lost 3 bases and the V segment lost 3 bases, leaving 2 bases of the junction unmatched. CDR3 length equals 15 residues. Sequencing was performed with immunoSEQ multiplex PCR; in TCRdb, only in-frame clones are kept and a portion is missing. The table includes 59,000 or so clones, around 70% detected once. This clone was counted only a few times. The clonotype was recovered from a woman between 50 and 59 years old with active or convalescent COVID-19. The rearrangement uses TRBV27 and TRBJ2-1, with 10 bases aligning to TRBD1. The sequencing input was peripheral blood. DNA for the CDR3: TGTGCCAGCAGTTTTTGGACAGGGGGCTACAATGAGCAGTTCTTC. It yields the protein CASSFWTGGYNEQFF.